This entry features one TCR beta chain sequence. This record belongs to a study of blood T cell repertoires in COVID-19. Overall study: In each case, the material was cDNA or gDNA derived from T cells, B-cell-depleted T cells, or PBMCs.

Sequencing used immunoSEQ multiplex PCR; TCRdb keeps in-frame clones, though not all of them. The sample has approximately 62,000 clones, about nine tenths seen once; the top ten hold more than 6.5%. The receptor was isolated from a human donor with active COVID-19. The donor label of this sample is uncertain. The sequencing input was peripheral blood.

The CDR3 DNA follows: TGTGCCTGGAGTGTACAGTGGCAGGGTGAGGTGAAACTGTTTTTT. Translating gives CAWSVQWQGEVKLFF. The chain links TRBV30 to TRBJ1-4; weak D call: TRBD1 (5 bases). Between the trimmed V and J ends, which lost 0 bases and 11 bases, there was a span of 19 bases. Germline CDR1 GTSNPN, CDR2 SVGIG (reference sequence). This CDR3 region has 15 residues.